These 14 T cell receptor beta chains came from one sample sequenced in a study of blood T cells in healthy people across ages. A J-beta primer mix and a sample-barcoded 5' primer were used in a second PCR of roughly 6 to 11 cycles. TCRdb itself ran the 5' RACE reads through MiXCR, one entry per CDR3 protein. The sample lists 1.5 million to 2 million distinct CDR3 sequences; about 28% were seen once. The sample comprised blood. The origin of the receptors is a woman in her twenties or thirties in good health.

Regarding this clonotype: This may stem from a read error, because a much larger clone lies one nucleotide away. J is TRBJ2-1 and V is TRBV5-1; perhaps TRBD1 as D (5 bases). The DNA matches TRBJ2-7 better at its end, which makes the J call doubtful. Germline-derived CDR1 and CDR2 are SGHRS and YFSETQ. The CDR3 has 14 residues. CDR3 coding DNA: TGCGCCAGCAGCCTAACAACAGGTGTCAATGAGCAGTACTTC. As protein: CASSLTTGVNEQYF.

The chain joins TRBV7-2 to TRBJ2-5; 10 bases map to TRBD2. The J call could be wrong; TRBJ2-1 is a better fit for the DNA end. Germline lookup yields CDR1 SGHTA and CDR2 FQGNSA. The CDR3 has 17 amino acids. CDR3 loop: CASRRSSGGKYQETQFF. CDR3 nucleotides: TGTGCCAGTAGGAGGTCTAGCGGGGGCAAGTACCAAGAGACCCAGTTCTTC.

Comment on this clonotype: A read error may be the cause here, since a much bigger clone is one base away. This chain links TRBV20-1 with TRBJ2-7, with 7 bases lining up with TRBD2. Trimming cost V 5 bases and J 4 bases; bases outside gene matches: 11. The CDR3 length is 14 residues. Per germline, CDR1 DFQATT and CDR2 SNEGSKA (reference sequence). CDR3 in amino acids: CSAGGPGLSYEQYF. DNA for the CDR3: TGCAGTGCTGGAGGACCGGGACTATCTTACGAGCAGTACTTC.

Ten or more counts support this clonotype. V and J are TRBV29-1 and TRBJ2-1; the D gene is possibly TRBD1 (6 bases). The CDR3 has 12 amino acids. The germline gives CDR1 SQVTM, CDR2 ANQGSEA. Trimming left V 4 bases short and J 5 bases short, with 9 bases between. The CDR3 sequence: CSVGAGDNEQFF. CDR3 nucleotide sequence: TGCAGCGTTGGGGCAGGGGACAATGAGCAGTTCTTC.

V gene TRBV19 combines with J gene TRBJ1-1, with D hard to call. CDR3 size: 15 residues. V was pared by 5 bases and J by 6 bases, with 19 bases between. Germline V gives CDR1 LNHDA, CDR2 SQIVND (reference sequence). As DNA, the CDR3 is TGTGCCAGTAGTGGACCGAGAAAGTGGATCTCTGAAGCTTTCTTT. It yields the protein CASSGPRKWISEAFF.

J is TRBJ2-3 and V is TRBV10-3; 8 positions match TRBD2. Looked up from germline, CDR1 is ENHRY and CDR2 is SYGVKD. The CDR3 loop spans 14 amino acids. The V and J ends lost 11 bases and 0 bases, in that order; junction bases with no gene match: 7. The CDR3 region has the DNA TGTGCCTCCCAGACTAGCGTAAGCACAGATACGCAGTATTTT. This codes for CASQTSVSTDTQYF.

This clonotype was found many times. The chain recombines TRBV7-7 with TRBJ2-7; 13 bases fit TRBD2. CDR3 length: 15 residues. The V segment lost 5 bases and the J segment 0 bases; nucleotides outside the gene matches: 1. The germline CDR1 and CDR2 sequences are SSHAT and FNYEAQ (reference sequence). CDR3 protein: CASSRTSGGSYEQYF. The CDR3 DNA is TGTGCCAGCAGCCGGACTAGCGGGGGCTCCTACGAGCAGTACTTC. The full variable domain, in which reference TRBV7-7 and TRBJ2-7 provide the parts outside the CDR3, is GAGVSQSPRYKVTKRGQDVTLRCDPISSHATLYWYQQALGQGPEFLTYFNYEAQPDKSGLPSDRFSAERPEGSISTLTIQRTEQRDSAMYRCASSRTSGGSYEQYFGPGTRLTVT.

This chain links TRBV5-1 with TRBJ1-1; D possibly corresponds to TRBD1 (6 bases). This CDR3 spans 15 amino acids. CDR1 and CDR2 (germline): SGHRS, YFSETQ. Trimming pared 6 bases from V and 0 bases from J, leaving 15 bases between. The CDR3 nucleotides read TGCGCCAGCATCCCGACAGGAGGGGTGAACACTGAAGCTTTCTTT. Translating gives CASIPTGGVNTEAFF.

The rearrangement uses TRBV12-5 and TRBJ1-2; 8 positions match TRBD1. From germline, CDR1 is LGHNT and CDR2 FRNRAP. Unmatched junction bases numbered 7, after V lost 1 base and J lost 9 bases. This CDR3 spans 14 amino acids. The chain's CDR3 is CASGLGARQGSYTF. The CDR3 DNA is TGTGCTAGTGGTTTGGGGGCTAGACAGGGGAGCTACACCTTC.

This clonotype was recorded at least ten times. The rearrangement uses TRBV20-1 and TRBJ2-7; D might be TRBD2 (6 bases). CDR3 length equals 14 residues. V lost 5 bases and J lost 0, with 14 bases in between. Germline V lookup: CDR1 DFQATT, CDR2 SNEGSKA (reference sequence). CDR3 in DNA: TGCAGTGCTCGTACCGACGGGAGCTCCTACGAGCAGTACTTC. Translating gives CSARTDGSSYEQYF.

The chain recombines TRBV11-2 with TRBJ1-6; D remains ambiguous. This CDR3 contains 13 residues. V was pared by 5 bases and J by 7 bases, with 9 bases between. Per germline, CDR1 SGHAT and CDR2 FQNNGV. The CDR3 loop is CASSNSRNSPLHF. The CDR3 coding sequence is TGTGCCAGCAGCAACTCCCGGAATTCACCCCTCCACTTT.

Comments on this clonotype: This may arise from a read error, as a much more abundant clone is one base away. This chain uses TRBV29-1 with TRBJ1-1, with a weak D call TRBD1 (6 bases). Germline V CDR1 and CDR2: SQVTM, ANQGSEA. The CDR3 is 15 amino acids. CDR3 amino acids: CSTLNPGAGGTEACF. In DNA form, the CDR3 reads TGCAGCACCCTCAACCCCGGGGCCGGGGGCACTGAAGCTTGCTTT.

The gene calls are TRBV12-3 or TRBV12-4 and TRBJ2-1, with a tentative D call TRBD2 (5 bases). The CDR3 extends over 12 amino acids. Trimming took off 8 bases at V and 11 bases at J, with 16 bases between the two ends. The CDR3 region has the DNA TGTGCCAGCGGACCTTCGGGGAACAAGCAGTTCTTC. It translates to CASGPSGNKQFF.

There are a few counts of this clonotype. The chain recombines TRBV12-3 or TRBV12-4 with TRBJ1-2; TRBD1 agrees at 7 bases. The J segment lost 7 bases and the V segment lost 7 bases, leaving 21 bases of the junction unmatched. This CDR3 has 17 amino acids. DNA for the CDR3: TGTGCCAGCACCAAGAGAGTACCCGGACAGGCGAGCAGTGGCTACACCTTC. Translating gives CASTKRVPGQASSGYTF.